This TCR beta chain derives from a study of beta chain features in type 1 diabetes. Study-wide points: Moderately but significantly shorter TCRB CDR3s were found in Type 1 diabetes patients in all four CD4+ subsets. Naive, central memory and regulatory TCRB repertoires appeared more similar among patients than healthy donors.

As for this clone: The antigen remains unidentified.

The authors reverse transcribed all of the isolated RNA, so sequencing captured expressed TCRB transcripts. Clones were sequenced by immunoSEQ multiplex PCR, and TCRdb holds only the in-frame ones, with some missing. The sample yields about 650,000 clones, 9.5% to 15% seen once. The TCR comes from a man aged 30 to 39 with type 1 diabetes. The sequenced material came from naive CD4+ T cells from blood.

The DNA for the CDR3 is TGTGCCAGCAGCATCGGACTAGCGGGGGAAACCGGGGAGCTGTTTTTT. Translating gives CASSIGLAGETGELFF. The chain is built from TRBV7-2 and TRBJ2-2, with 13 bases lining up with TRBD2. The CDR3 length is 16 residues. Germline CDR1 SGHTA, CDR2 FQGNSA. The V and J ends lost 5 bases and 5 bases, in that order; junction bases with no gene match: 5.